This TCR beta chain was documented in a study of read filtering for tumor transcriptome and immune sequencing. As concerns this clonotype: The CDR3 ends on some other residue instead of the conserved phenylalanine or tryptophan, so this is likely a read error.

The germline CDR1 and CDR2 sequences are DFQATT and SNEGSKA (reference sequence). Trimming at V came to 0 bases and at J to 5 bases, leaving 13 bases not matched to a gene. The length of the CDR3 is 17 residues. This library used about 360 ng RNA and molecular barcoded adaptors spanning alpha/delta and beta/gamma chains. TCRdb recomputed calls from the reads with MiXCR, one row per CDR3 protein. Here the sample spans tens of thousands of distinct CDR3 sequences, roughly 19% being singletons. The sequence came from a donor aged 40 or over with multiple myeloma. Input material: a population of CD138-negative cells sorted from bone marrow. The J gene is TRBJ1-2, the V gene TRBV20-1; TRBD1 matches at 9 bases. CDR3 loop: CSARDLSGTGPGYGYTS. In nucleotides, the CDR3 is TGCAGTGCTAGAGACTTATCCGGGACAGGGCCCGGGTATGGCTACACCTCC.